Sequencing of this T cell receptor beta chain was carried out in a study of graft-versus-host responses after intestinal transplantation. Study overall: As for transplant type, recipients had multivisceral, liver-intestinal, or isolated intestinal grafts.

Study results and limitations: The authors found GvH clones in recipient marrow, some appearing first in ileum or blood. Peak levels of circulating GvH clones tracked with early post-transplant HvG declines.

A remark on this clone: Its target is not known.

Profiled with immunoSEQ multiplex PCR; TCRdb holds only in-frame clones, not every one. Counted here are thousands of clones, under 75% occurring once; the ten biggest clones make up approximately 35%. The material was PBMCs, obtained 510 to 550 days after intestinal transplant. The TCR sequence derives from a human patient who received an intestinal transplant, so some T cells may come from the graft donor.

The CDR3 DNA follows: TGTGCCAGCACCCCCCCCGGGCAATCAGGCGGCTACACCTTC. Its protein is CASTPPGQSGGYTF. The chain joins TRBV2 to TRBJ1-2; no clear D gene. Germline assignment: CDR1 SNHLY and CDR2 FYNNEI. V lost 7 bases and J 8 bases, leaving 20 bases between the germline ends. The CDR3 spans 14 residues.